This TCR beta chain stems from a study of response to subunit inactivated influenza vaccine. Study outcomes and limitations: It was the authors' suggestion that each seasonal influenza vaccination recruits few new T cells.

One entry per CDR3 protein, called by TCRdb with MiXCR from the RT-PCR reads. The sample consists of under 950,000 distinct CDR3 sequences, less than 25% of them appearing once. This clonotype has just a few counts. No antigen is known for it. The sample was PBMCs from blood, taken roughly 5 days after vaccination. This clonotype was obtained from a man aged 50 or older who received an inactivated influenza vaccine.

The CDR3 nucleotides read TGCGCCAGCAGCTTGGTTCCGGGTTTGGGTAGCGGGAGGGCGAACGAGCAGTACTTC. Its protein is CASSLVPGLGSGRANEQYF. The gene calls are TRBV5-1 and TRBJ2-7, with 11 bases matching TRBD2. The trim removed 0 bases at V and 5 bases at J, leaving 16 bases unmatched. The CDR3 is 19 amino acids. CDR1 SGHRS and CDR2 YFSETQ come from the germline V gene. Supplemented by reference TRBV5-1 and TRBJ2-7, the full variable domain reads KAGVTQTPRYLIKTRGQQVTLSCSPISGHRSVSWYQQTPGQGLQFLFEYFSETQRNKGNFPGRFSGRQFSNSRSEMNVSTLELGDSALYLCASSLVPGLGSGRANEQYFGPGTRLTVT.